There are many counts of the clone carrying this T cell receptor (beta chain). Its antigen is currently unknown. Germline CDR1 SGHRS, CDR2 YFSETQ. The CDR3 loop spans 17 amino acids. Deletions cut 0 bases from V and 4 bases from J, with 19 bases between. The entry originates in a study of early T cells in non-severe SARS-CoV-2 infection. Study in general: Sequencing used unsorted whole-blood bulk RNA, so chains lack pairing. Findings of the study overall: Missing private and CD4 specificities, VDJdb matching favored anti-spike CD8 responses.

Individual cDNA molecules carried attached unique molecular identifiers. TCRdb re-called the 5' RACE reads with MiXCR, one entry per CDR3 protein. The sample has tens of thousands of distinct CDR3 sequences; roughly 13% are singletons. The TCR originated in an adult who was a healthcare worker with PCR-confirmed SARS-CoV-2 infection or an uninfected control (not recorded which). The gene calls are TRBV5-1 and TRBJ1-1, with D perhaps TRBD1 (5 bases). The sequencing input was whole blood. The CDR3 nucleotides are TGCGCCAGCAGCTTGGTATGGGCAAGTGAGGGGACCACTGAAGCTTTCTTT. It is translated as CASSLVWASEGTTEAFF.